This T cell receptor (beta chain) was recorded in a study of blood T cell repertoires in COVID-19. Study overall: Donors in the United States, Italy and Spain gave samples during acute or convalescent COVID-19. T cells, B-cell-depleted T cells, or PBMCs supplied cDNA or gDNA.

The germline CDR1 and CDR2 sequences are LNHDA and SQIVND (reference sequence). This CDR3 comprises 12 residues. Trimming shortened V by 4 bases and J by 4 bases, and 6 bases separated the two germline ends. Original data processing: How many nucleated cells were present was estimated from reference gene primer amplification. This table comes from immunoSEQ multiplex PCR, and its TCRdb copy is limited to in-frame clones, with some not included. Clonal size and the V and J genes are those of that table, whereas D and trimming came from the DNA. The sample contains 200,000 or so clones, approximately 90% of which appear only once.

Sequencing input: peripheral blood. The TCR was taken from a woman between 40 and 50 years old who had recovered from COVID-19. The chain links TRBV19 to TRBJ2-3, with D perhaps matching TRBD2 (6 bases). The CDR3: CASSRLADTQYF. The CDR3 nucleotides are TGTGCCAGTAGTAGACTAGCAGATACGCAGTATTTT. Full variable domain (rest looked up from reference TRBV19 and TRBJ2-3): DGGITQSPKYLFRKEGQNVTLSCEQNLNHDAMYWYRQDPGQGLRLIYYSQIVNDFQKGDIAEGYSVSREKKESFPLTVTSAQKNPTAFYLCASSRLADTQYFGPGTRLTVL.